This paragraph reports one T cell receptor beta chain. Its antigen is not identified. The CDR3 sequence is 11 residues long. The germline V and J ends were trimmed by 0 bases and 6 bases, with 0 bases remaining between them. Germline CDR1 and CDR2: MNHNS and SASEGT. The protocol was immunoSEQ multiplex PCR, while the TCRdb copy is restricted to in-frame clones and leaves out a portion. This sample yields fewer than 30,000 clones, of which around nine tenths are seen a single time; 1% to 1.3% belongs to the top ten. The data originate from a study of T cells in narcolepsy. Study context: Donors had narcolepsy type 1 or type 2, or were healthy controls.

Study findings and constraints: Autoreactive clonotypes reportedly recurred in blood of same and different patients, not controls. No autoreactive T cell clone sequences appeared in some memory CD4+ repertoires. Same-patient CSF and blood CD4+ T cell clonotypes included HCRT-specific and TRIB2-specific autoreactive ones.

The sequenced sample consisted of CD45RA- memory CD4+ T cells from PBMCs. The receptor was isolated from a human donor with narcolepsy. The V gene is TRBV6-1, the J gene TRBJ2-1; the D is unclear. As DNA, the CDR3 is TGTGCCAGCAGTGAAGCCAATGAGCAGTTCTTC. It specifies CASSEANEQFF.